The T cell receptor beta chain described here comes from a study of OX40 agonist ivuxolimab in advanced cancers. Per germline, CDR1 MNHNS and CDR2 SASEGT. The CDR3 is 16 residues long. V was clipped by 3 bases and J by 3 bases; unmatched bases: 7. This clone showed up just once. Its antigen is as yet unknown. Overall study results and limits: Averaging showed that CD8+ T cells had more expanded clones than CD4+ did.

TCRdb's table, derived via immunoSEQ multiplex PCR, lists solely in-frame clones and lacks some. The table has 55,000 to 75,000 clones, roughly nine tenths seen once; the top ten hold less than 5%. Here the sequenced sample was CD4+ or CD8+ T cells sorted from blood, taken in a trial of the OX40 agonist ivuxolimab. The chain has TRBV6-1 and TRBJ1-5, with TRBD1 matching over 8 bases. The source is an adult with an advanced solid tumor such as melanoma, head and neck, liver or kidney cancer. The CDR3 spells CASSDLQGVDNQPQHF. The CDR3 DNA reads TGTGCCAGCAGTGATCTACAGGGGGTGGACAATCAGCCCCAGCATTTT.